The 13 T cell receptor beta chains listed next were all sequenced from one sample in a study of T-cell reconstitution after alpha-beta-depleted transplantation in children (dated by TCRdb to about 2016). Preparation of the library involved PCR. This sample was sequenced with an Illumina HiSeq 2500. TCR libraries were prepared with molecular barcoding, using unique molecular identifiers to normalize TCRbeta repertoire quantification. Starting from the raw public reads, TCRdb applied fastp trimming at Q25, assembled clones with MiXCR and retained in-frame beta chains. CDR3 protein duplicates are merged, each entry listing the most common genes and DNA. The sample data list nearly 550,000 distinct CDR3 sequences, and roughly 18% of these were observed just once. The ten most abundant clones make up roughly 3.3% of the sample. The input for sequencing was PBMCs from the stem cell graft donor, taken from the stem cell graft. The receptors come from a human donor who donated a stem cell graft to a child with acute lymphoblastic leukemia.

This clonotype was counted many times. The rearrangement uses TRBV5-1 and TRBJ2-1; D remains unclear. CDR3 length equals 13 residues. The V end lost 3 bases, the J end lost 4 bases, and 8 bases lay between the germline ends. Germline-derived CDR1 and CDR2 are SGHRS and YFSETQ. CDR3 coding DNA: TGCGCCAGCAGCTACGACTTGTACAATGAGCAGTTCTTC. It yields the protein CASSYDLYNEQFF.

This clonotype occurred a few times. The chain links TRBV7-9 to TRBJ1-2; TRBD1 is a possible D gene (5 bases). CDR1 and CDR2 from the germline V gene are SEHNR and FQNEAQ (reference sequence). V was cut by 5 bases and J by 3 bases, with 10 bases left in between. CDR3 length: 13 amino acids. In DNA, the CDR3 is TGTGCCAGCAGCAGCTCGACAGACTATGGCTACACCTTC. Translated: CASSSSTDYGYTF. The full variable domain, in which reference TRBV7-9 and TRBJ1-2 provide the parts outside the CDR3, is DTGVSQNPRHKITKRGQNVTFRCDPISEHNRLYWYRQTLGQGPEFLTYFQNEAQLEKSRLLSDRFSAERPKGSFSTLEIQRTEQGDSAMYLCASSSSTDYGYTFGSGTRLTVV.

The chain combines TRBV5-6 with TRBJ2-1; 12 nucleotides line up with TRBD1. The J segment lost 12 bases and the V segment lost 6 bases, leaving 10 bases of the junction unmatched. CDR1 SGHDT and CDR2 YYEEEE come from the germline V gene. The CDR3 has 14 amino acids. DNA for the CDR3: TGTGCCAGCACCGGGACAGGGGGCCGGTTTAGGCAGTTCTTC. Amino acid sequence: CASTGTGGRFRQFF.

This clonotype has only a few counts. V is TRBV20-1 and J is TRBJ2-1; 9 bases match TRBD2. CDR1 is DFQATT and CDR2 is SNEGSKA in the germline V gene (reference sequence). The CDR3 spans 17 residues. V trimming: 6 bases; J trimming: 3 bases; junction bases outside the gene matches: 15. The CDR3 is CSAPNTGLAPRYNEQFF. CDR3 coding DNA: TGCAGTGCCCCGAATACGGGACTAGCTCCCCGCTACAATGAGCAGTTCTTC.

This CDR3 reads CSARGFGGGTYQETQYF. In DNA, the CDR3 is TGCAGTGCTAGAGGGTTCGGTGGCGGAACATACCAAGAGACCCAGTACTTC. The chain links TRBV20-1 to TRBJ2-5; no firm D call. V lost 1 base, J lost 0 bases, and 18 bases lay in between. Germline V gene data show CDR1 as DFQATT and CDR2 as SNEGSKA (reference sequence). The CDR3 contains 17 residues.

This chain joins TRBV20-1 and TRBJ2-1; TRBD2 agrees at 7 bases. CDR3 length: 13 amino acids. Trimming removed 1 base from V and 7 bases from J; junction bases left unmatched: 4. Germline loops: CDR1 DFQATT, CDR2 SNEGSKA (reference sequence). The CDR3: CSARAWEGNEQFF. In DNA form, the CDR3 reads TGCAGTGCTAGAGCGTGGGAGGGGAATGAGCAGTTCTTC.

V gene TRBV5-1 combines with J gene TRBJ1-2; 9 bases fit TRBD1. CDR3 length equals 15 residues. CDR1 and CDR2 from the germline V gene are SGHRS and YFSETQ. The V gene end was trimmed by 4 bases and the J gene end by 1 base; junction bases not matched to a gene: 5. CDR3 bases: TGCGCCAGCAGCCAAGGACAGGGGATTAACTATGGCTACACCTTC. This encodes CASSQGQGINYGYTF.

The rearrangement links TRBV12-3 or TRBV12-4 to TRBJ2-1, with 11 bases fitting TRBD2. Trimming cost V 7 bases and J 8 bases; bases outside gene matches: 4. CDR3 length: 13 residues. Here the CDR3 reads CASTTTSGDEQFF. Here the CDR3 DNA reads TGTGCCAGCACTACGACTAGCGGGGATGAGCAGTTCTTC.

This rearrangement joins TRBV5-1 to TRBJ2-7; possible D gene TRBD2, 5 bases. CDR3 size: 15 residues. Trimming left V 0 bases short and J 5 bases short, with 15 bases between. Germline V gives CDR1 SGHRS, CDR2 YFSETQ. The CDR3: CASSLVFGERDEQYF. The CDR3 DNA follows: TGCGCCAGCAGCTTGGTTTTCGGGGAAAGGGACGAGCAGTACTTC.

This clonotype was observed a few times. The CDR3 reads CASSITAQGPYGYTF. DNA for the CDR3: TGTGCCAGCAGCATCACCGCCCAGGGGCCATATGGCTACACCTTC. J is TRBJ1-2 and V is TRBV7-3; D is perhaps TRBD1 (6 bases). V was pared by 5 bases and J by 5 bases, with 18 bases between. The CDR3 has 15 amino acids. CDR1 SGHTA and CDR2 FQGTGA come from the germline V gene.

The gene calls are TRBV25-1 and TRBJ2-3; TRBD2 aligns across 9 bases. The CDR3 covers 17 residues. Germline trimming cut 8 bases from V and 4 bases from J; bases unmatched to any gene: 16. From germline, CDR1 is MGHDK and CDR2 SYGVNS. CDR3 sequence (DNA): TGTGCCAGCGCCCGAACCGCGGCGGGAGGGCCTCCAGATACGCAGTATTTT. It codes for CASARTAAGGPPDTQYF.

This clonotype was seen at least ten times. The V call is TRBV12-3 or TRBV12-4, the J call TRBJ2-1, with TRBD1 as a possible D gene (6 bases). Deletions cut 1 base from V and 5 bases from J, with 12 bases between. The CDR3 covers 15 residues. Here the CDR3 reads CASSLVGTIHNEQFF. The DNA for the CDR3 is TGTGCCAGCAGTTTAGTTGGGACAATACACAATGAGCAGTTCTTC.

On this clonotype: An end of the junction differs from the germline gene, which may be a read error. V usage is TRBV12-3 or TRBV12-4 and J usage is TRBJ2-2; D is ambiguous. The CDR3 has 14 residues. CDR3 nucleotide sequence: TGTGCCCGCAGTTTAAACGGAGACACCGGGGAGCTGTTTTTT. Its protein product is CARSLNGDTGELFF.